This note documents a single TCR beta chain sequence. This record belongs to a study of identical twins. Each CDR3 protein gets one entry after TCRdb re-called the 5' RACE reads with MiXCR. The table shows about 1.7 million distinct CDR3 sequences, with about 30% occurring only once. Between the trimmed V and J ends, which lost 4 bases and 2 bases, there was a span of 13 bases. The CDR3 totals 15 residues. The V gene's germline CDR1 is SGDLS and CDR2 YYNGEE. The TCR originated in a newborn girl in good health. The chain joins TRBV9 to TRBJ2-1; a weak D match, TRBD2 (6 bases). The source material was cord blood. This chain's CDR3 is CASSITGVTYNEQFF. DNA for the CDR3: TGTGCCAGCAGCATAACGGGAGTCACCTACAATGAGCAGTTCTTC.